These 9 T cell receptor beta chains share one sample of origin, sequenced in a study of blood T cells in healthy people across ages. A second PCR of roughly 7 to 11 cycles used a sample-barcoded 5' primer and a J-beta primer mix. In TCRdb, the 5' RACE reads were re-called with MiXCR into one record per CDR3 protein. The sample yields some 940,000 distinct CDR3 sequences, 25% to 35% seen once. These data were likewise used in another study, on T cells of mothers and their children.

The sequencing sample was made of blood. The receptors stem from a middle-aged woman in good health.

The chain couples TRBV5-1 to TRBJ1-6; 7 positions match TRBD1. This CDR3 region has 16 residues. V shed 0 bases and J 7 bases; nucleotides not matched to a gene: 7. Germline V gene data show CDR1 as SGHRS and CDR2 as YFSETQ. In DNA, the CDR3 is TGCGCCAGCAGCTTGGCCGGGACAGTGAGCAATTCACCCCTCCACTTT. It translates to CASSLAGTVSNSPLHF.

This clonotype appeared a few times. The chain combines TRBV28 with TRBJ2-7; possibly TRBD2 for D (5 bases). Germline V gene lookup returns CDR1 MDHEN and CDR2 SYDVKM. V lost 1 base and J 7 bases, leaving 17 bases between the germline ends. This CDR3 is built from 15 residues. The CDR3 loop reads CASSLSDYAYNEQYF. The CDR3 nucleotides read TGTGCCAGCAGTTTATCCGACTACGCCTACAATGAGCAGTACTTC.

In this sample, this clonotype turned up a few times. V gene TRBV12-3 or TRBV12-4 combines with J gene TRBJ1-1; tentatively, D is TRBD1 (5 bases). V lost 3 bases to trimming and J lost 0 bases, with 8 bases between them. The CDR3 spans 14 residues. The CDR3 nucleotides are TGTGCCAGCAGTTTCGGGACGGTGAACACTGAAGCTTTCTTT. Translating it yields CASSFGTVNTEAFF.

The chain combines TRBV20-1 with TRBJ2-5; 10 bases are shared with TRBD1. Matching the DNA end better, TRBJ2-7 makes the J call doubtful. The germline CDR1 and CDR2 sequences are DFQATT and SNEGSKA (reference sequence). The CDR3 has 16 amino acids. CDR3 amino acids: CSAYGQGGLAAYEQYF. For the CDR3, the DNA is TGCAGTGCTTACGGACAGGGGGGGTTGGCGGCCTACGAGCAGTACTTC.

This clonotype was picked up many times. This chain joins TRBV19 and TRBJ2-1; D is undetermined. V shed 5 bases and J shed 5 bases, with 10 bases lying between them. CDR3 length: 13 residues. CDR1 is LNHDA, CDR2 SQIVND, per germline (reference sequence). The CDR3 reads CASSPGRNNEQFF. CDR3 DNA: TGTGCCAGTAGTCCCGGACGGAACAATGAGCAGTTCTTC.

The rearrangement joins TRBV24-1 to TRBJ2-3; possibly TRBD2 for D (5 bases). Deletions cut 0 bases from V and 5 bases from J, with 8 bases between. The CDR3 consists of 14 residues. Germline V gives CDR1 KGHDR, CDR2 SFDVKD. CDR3 sequence: CATSDLGEGDTQYF. In nucleotides, the CDR3 is TGTGCCACCAGTGATTTGGGCGAGGGAGATACGCAGTATTTT.

This clonotype was seen at least ten times. The chain is built from TRBV6-6 and TRBJ2-7, with D perhaps TRBD1 or TRBD2 (6 bases each). The germline CDR1 and CDR2 sequences are MNHNY and SVGAGI (reference sequence). The CDR3 runs to 12 residues. Trimming took 9 bases from V and 2 from J, leaving 11 bases between them. The CDR3 loop is CASSRGPYEQYF. CDR3 DNA: TGTGCCAGTTCTCGGGGGCCCTACGAGCAGTACTTC.

The J gene is TRBJ2-3, the V gene TRBV20-1; 11 bases are shared with TRBD2. CDR1 is DFQATT and CDR2 is SNEGSKA in the germline V gene (reference sequence). The CDR3 consists of 13 residues. V was clipped by 5 bases and J by 7 bases; unmatched bases: 5. Here the CDR3 DNA reads TGCAGTGCTTTAGCGGGGGGGCTGTATACGCAGTATTTT. Its translation is CSALAGGLYTQYF.

This clonotype was counted between two and nine times. A much larger clone sits a single nucleotide away, making a read error possible. The gene calls are TRBV7-2 and TRBJ2-1, with 7 bases lining up with TRBD2. Unmatched junction bases numbered 7, after V lost 0 bases and J lost 8 bases. The CDR3 extends over 15 amino acids. Germline V gene sequence: CDR1 SGHTA, CDR2 FQGNSA. Written as DNA, the CDR3 is TGTGCCAGCAGCTTAGCGCAGCCGGGGGGTCATGAGCAGTTCTTC. It translates to CASSLAQPGGHEQFF.